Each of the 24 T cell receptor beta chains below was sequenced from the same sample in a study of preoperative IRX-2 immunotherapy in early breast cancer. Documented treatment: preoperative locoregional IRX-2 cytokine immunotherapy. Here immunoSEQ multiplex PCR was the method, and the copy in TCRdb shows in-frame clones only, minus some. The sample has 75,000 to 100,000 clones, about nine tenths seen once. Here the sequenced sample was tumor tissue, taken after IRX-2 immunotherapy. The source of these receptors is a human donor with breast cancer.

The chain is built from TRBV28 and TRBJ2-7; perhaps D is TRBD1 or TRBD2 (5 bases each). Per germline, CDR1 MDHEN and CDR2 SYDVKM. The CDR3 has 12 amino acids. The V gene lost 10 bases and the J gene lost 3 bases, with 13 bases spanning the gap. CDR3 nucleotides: TGTGCCACCGGGGCCAACCTCTACGAGCAGTACTTC. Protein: CATGANLYEQYF.

For the CDR3, the DNA is TGTGCCAGCAGTCTTGGTGGACAGCCCCAGCATTTT. Translated, it gives CASSLGGQPQHF. The chain links TRBV6-8 to TRBJ1-5, with D uncertain. The V gene's germline CDR1 is MNHGY and CDR2 SAAAGT. The CDR3 runs to 12 residues. With 5 bases removed from V and 7 bases from J, the gap between germline ends came to 9 bases.

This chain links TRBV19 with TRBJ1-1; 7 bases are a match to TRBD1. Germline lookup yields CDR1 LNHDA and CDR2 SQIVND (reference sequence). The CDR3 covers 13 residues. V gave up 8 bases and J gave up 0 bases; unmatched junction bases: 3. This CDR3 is CASWTGMNTEAFF. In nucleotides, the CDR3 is TGTGCCAGTTGGACAGGTATGAACACTGAAGCTTTCTTT. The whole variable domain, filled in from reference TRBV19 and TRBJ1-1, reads DGGITQSPKYLFRKEGQNVTLSCEQNLNHDAMYWYRQDPGQGLRLIYYSQIVNDFQKGDIAEGYSVSREKKESFPLTVTSAQKNPTAFYLCASWTGMNTEAFFGQGTRLTVV.

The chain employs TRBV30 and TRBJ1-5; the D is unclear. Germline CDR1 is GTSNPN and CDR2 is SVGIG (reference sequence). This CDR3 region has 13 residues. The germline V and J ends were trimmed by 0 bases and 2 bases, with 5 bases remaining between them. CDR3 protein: CAWSVEGNQPQHF. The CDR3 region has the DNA TGTGCCTGGAGTGTGGAGGGCAATCAGCCCCAGCATTTT.

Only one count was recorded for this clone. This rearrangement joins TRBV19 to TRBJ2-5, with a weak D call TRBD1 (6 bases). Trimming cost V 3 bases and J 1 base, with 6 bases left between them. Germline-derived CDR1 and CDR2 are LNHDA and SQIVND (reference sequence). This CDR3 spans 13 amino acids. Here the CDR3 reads CASSIRGQETQYF. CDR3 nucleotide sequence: TGTGCCAGTAGTATCAGGGGCCAAGAGACCCAGTACTTC.

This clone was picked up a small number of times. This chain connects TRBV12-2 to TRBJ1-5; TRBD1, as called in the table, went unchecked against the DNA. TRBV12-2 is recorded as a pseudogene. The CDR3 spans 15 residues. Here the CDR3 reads CASRLAVAPNQPQHF. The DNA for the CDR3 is TGTGCAAGTCGCTTAGCGGTGGCTCCAAATCAGCCCCAGCATTTT.

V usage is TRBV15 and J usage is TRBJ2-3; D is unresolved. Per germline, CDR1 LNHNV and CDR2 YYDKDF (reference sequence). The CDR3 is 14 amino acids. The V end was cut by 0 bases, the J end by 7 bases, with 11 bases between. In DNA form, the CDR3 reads TGTGCCACCAGCAGAGATCTCTGGTCTTATACGCAGTATTTT. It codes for CATSRDLWSYTQYF.

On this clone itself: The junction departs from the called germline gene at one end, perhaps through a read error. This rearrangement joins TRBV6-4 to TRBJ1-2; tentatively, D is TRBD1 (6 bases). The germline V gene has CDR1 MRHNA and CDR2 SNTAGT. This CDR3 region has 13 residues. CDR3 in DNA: TGTGTCAGCAGTAACCTAGGGGGTGAAGGCTACACCTTC. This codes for CVSSNLGGEGYTF.

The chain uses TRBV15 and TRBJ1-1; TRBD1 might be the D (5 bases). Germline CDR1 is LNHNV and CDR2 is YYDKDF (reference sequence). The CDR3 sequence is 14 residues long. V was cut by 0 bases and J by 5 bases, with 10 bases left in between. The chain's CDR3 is CATSRDLGATEAFF. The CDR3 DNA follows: TGTGCCACCAGCAGAGATTTAGGGGCAACTGAAGCTTTCTTT.

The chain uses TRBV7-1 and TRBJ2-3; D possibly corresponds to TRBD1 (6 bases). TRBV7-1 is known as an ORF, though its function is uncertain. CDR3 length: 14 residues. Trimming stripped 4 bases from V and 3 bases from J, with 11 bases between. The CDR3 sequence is CASSLQGTTDTQYF. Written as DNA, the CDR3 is TGTGCCAGCAGCTTACAGGGAACAACAGATACGCAGTATTTT.

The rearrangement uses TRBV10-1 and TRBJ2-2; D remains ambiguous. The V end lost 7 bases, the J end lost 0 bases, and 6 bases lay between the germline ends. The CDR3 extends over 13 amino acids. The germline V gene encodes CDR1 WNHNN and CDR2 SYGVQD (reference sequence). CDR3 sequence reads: CASKDANTGELFF. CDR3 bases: TGCGCCAGCAAGGACGCGAACACCGGGGAGCTGTTTTTT.

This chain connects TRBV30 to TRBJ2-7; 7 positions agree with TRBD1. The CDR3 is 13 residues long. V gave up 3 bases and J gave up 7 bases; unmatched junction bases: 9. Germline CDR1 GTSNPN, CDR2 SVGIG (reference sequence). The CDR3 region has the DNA TGTGCCTGGAGCGCCACAGGGGAGCGAGAGCAGTACTTC. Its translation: CAWSATGEREQYF.

This CDR3 reads CASSGRQDRDPNYGYTF. Here the CDR3 DNA reads TGCGCCAGCAGTGGACGCCAGGACAGGGATCCTAACTATGGCTACACCTTC. The chain recombines TRBV10-2 with TRBJ1-2; 8 bases match TRBD1. The ends lost 4 bases at V and 0 bases at J; junction bases unmatched: 10. Per germline, CDR1 WSHSY and CDR2 SAAADI. The CDR3 extends over 17 amino acids.

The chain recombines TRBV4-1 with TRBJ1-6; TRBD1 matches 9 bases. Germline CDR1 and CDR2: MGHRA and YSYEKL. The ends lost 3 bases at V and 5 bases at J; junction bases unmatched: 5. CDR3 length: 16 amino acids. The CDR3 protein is CASSQEGQGHNSPLHF. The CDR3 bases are TGCGCCAGCAGCCAGGAGGGACAGGGTCATAATTCACCCCTCCACTTT.

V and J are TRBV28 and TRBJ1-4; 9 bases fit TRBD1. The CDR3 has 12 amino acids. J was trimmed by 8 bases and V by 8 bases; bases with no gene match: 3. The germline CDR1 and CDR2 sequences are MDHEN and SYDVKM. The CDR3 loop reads CASRTGDEKLFF. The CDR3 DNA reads TGTGCCAGCCGGACAGGGGACGAAAAACTGTTTTTT.

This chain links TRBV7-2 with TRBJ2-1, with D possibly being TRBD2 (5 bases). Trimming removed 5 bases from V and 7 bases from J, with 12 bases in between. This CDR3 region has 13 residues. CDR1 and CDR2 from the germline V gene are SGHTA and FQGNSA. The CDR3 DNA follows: TGTGCCAGCAGCCCGAGGGAGCCTAATGAGCAGTTCTTC. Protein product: CASSPREPNEQFF.

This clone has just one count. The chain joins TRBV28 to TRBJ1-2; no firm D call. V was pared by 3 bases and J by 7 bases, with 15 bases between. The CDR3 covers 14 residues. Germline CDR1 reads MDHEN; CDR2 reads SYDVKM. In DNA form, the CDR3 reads TGTGCCAGCAGTTTTAATGGTTGGGCGGGTGGCTACACCTTC. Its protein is CASSFNGWAGGYTF.

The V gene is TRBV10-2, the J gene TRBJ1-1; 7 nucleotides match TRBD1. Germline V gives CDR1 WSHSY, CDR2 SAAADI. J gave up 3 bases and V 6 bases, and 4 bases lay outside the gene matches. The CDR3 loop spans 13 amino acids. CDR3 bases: TGCGCCAGCAGAGGGACAGCCCACACTGAAGCTTTCTTT. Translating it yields CASRGTAHTEAFF.

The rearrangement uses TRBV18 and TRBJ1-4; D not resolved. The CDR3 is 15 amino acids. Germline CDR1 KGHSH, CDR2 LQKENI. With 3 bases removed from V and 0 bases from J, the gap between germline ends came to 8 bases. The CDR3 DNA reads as TGTGCCAGCTCACCCTCAGTCGCAACTAATGAAAAACTGTTTTTT. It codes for CASSPSVATNEKLFF.

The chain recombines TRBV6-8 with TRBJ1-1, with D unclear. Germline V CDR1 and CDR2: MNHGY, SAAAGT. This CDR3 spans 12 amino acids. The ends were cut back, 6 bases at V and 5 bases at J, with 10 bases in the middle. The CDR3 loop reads CASSVRETEAFF. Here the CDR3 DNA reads TGTGCCAGCAGCGTAAGAGAGACTGAAGCTTTCTTT.

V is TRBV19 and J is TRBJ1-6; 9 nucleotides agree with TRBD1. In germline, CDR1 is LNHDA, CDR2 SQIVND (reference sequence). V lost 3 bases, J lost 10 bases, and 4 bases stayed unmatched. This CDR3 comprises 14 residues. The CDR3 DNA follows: TGTGCCAGTAGTATCTCGACAGGGGGGTCACCCCTCCACTTT. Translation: CASSISTGGSPLHF.

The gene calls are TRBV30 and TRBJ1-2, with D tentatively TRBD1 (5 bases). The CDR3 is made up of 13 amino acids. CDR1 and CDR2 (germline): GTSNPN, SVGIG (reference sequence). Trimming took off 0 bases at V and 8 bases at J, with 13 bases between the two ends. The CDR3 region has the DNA TGTGCCTGGAGTGTGAAACAGGTGGGGGGCTACACCTTC. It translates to CAWSVKQVGGYTF. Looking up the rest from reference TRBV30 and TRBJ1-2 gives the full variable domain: SQTIHQWPATLVQPVGSPLSLECTVEGTSNPNLYWYRQAAGRGLQLLFYSVGIGQISSEVPQNLSASRPQDRQFILSSKKLLLSDSGFYLCAWSVKQVGGYTFGSGTRLTVV.

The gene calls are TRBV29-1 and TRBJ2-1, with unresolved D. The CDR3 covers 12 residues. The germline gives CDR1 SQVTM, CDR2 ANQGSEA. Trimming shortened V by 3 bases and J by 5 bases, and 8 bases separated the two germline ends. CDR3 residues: CSVDRRHNEQFF. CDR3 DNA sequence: TGCAGCGTTGACAGGAGACACAATGAGCAGTTCTTC.

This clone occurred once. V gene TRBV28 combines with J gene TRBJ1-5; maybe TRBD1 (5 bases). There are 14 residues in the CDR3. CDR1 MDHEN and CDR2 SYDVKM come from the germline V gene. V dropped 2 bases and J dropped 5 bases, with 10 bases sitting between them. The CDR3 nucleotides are TGTGCCAGCAGTTTAACAGGAATCTATCAGCCCCAGCATTTT. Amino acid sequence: CASSLTGIYQPQHF.